The 14 T cell receptor beta chains below all came from one sample that was sequenced in a study of T-cell reconstitution after alpha-beta-depleted transplantation in children. A TCRbeta library incorporating unique molecular identifiers was prepared. TCRdb used MiXCR to reprocess the PCR reads, holding one entry per CDR3 protein. The repertoire consists of about 870,000 distinct CDR3 sequences, with approximately 15% occurring once and the leading ten covering around 5%. Material: PBMCs, mostly from graft donor cells, obtained 360 days after TCRalphabeta/CD19-depleted stem cell transplant. The receptors here all came from a male patient aged 10 to 17 who had a stem cell transplant for acute lymphoblastic leukemia, so the T cells may come from the graft donor.

This clonotype was seen only a few times. The gene calls are TRBV4-3 and TRBJ1-6; 8 bases match TRBD1. V gave up 1 base and J gave up 9 bases; unmatched junction bases: 5. Germline lookup yields CDR1 LGHNA and CDR2 YSLEER. There are 15 residues in the CDR3. CDR3 sequence reads: CASSQVADRVSPLHF. The CDR3 nucleotides are TGCGCCAGCAGCCAAGTGGCGGACAGGGTTTCACCCCTCCACTTT.

The chain uses TRBV7-9 and TRBJ1-1; tentative D call: TRBD1 (5 bases). CDR1 and CDR2 from the germline V gene are SEHNR and FQNEAQ (reference sequence). The CDR3 is made up of 13 amino acids. V gave up 6 bases and J gave up 7 bases, with 15 bases separating them. The CDR3 DNA reads TGTGCCAGCAGTCCACGCGAAAGGGGTGAAGCTTTCTTT. This sequence encodes CASSPRERGEAFF. Full variable domain (outside the CDR3, taken from reference TRBV7-9 and TRBJ1-1): DTGVSQNPRHKITKRGQNVTFRCDPISEHNRLYWYRQTLGQGPEFLTYFQNEAQLEKSRLLSDRFSAERPKGSFSTLEIQRTEQGDSAMYLCASSPRERGEAFFGQGTRLTVV.

The chain is built from TRBV19 and TRBJ1-5; TRBD1 agrees at 9 bases. The germline CDR1 and CDR2 sequences are LNHDA and SQIVND (reference sequence). The CDR3 length is 14 residues. V was pared by 5 bases and J by 6 bases, with 5 bases of the junction left unmatched. The CDR3 nucleotides read TGTGCCAGTAGTTCACAGGGGGCTGGTCAGCCCCAGCATTTT. Encoded protein: CASSSQGAGQPQHF.

This clonotype was observed a few times. The V gene is TRBV7-2, the J gene TRBJ2-2, with 10 nucleotides matching TRBD1. CDR3 length: 14 residues. The junction had 4 bases not matched to a gene; V was cut back by 8 bases and J by 4 bases. Germline values: CDR1 SGHTA, CDR2 FQGNSA. This CDR3 reads CASGTGAFTGELFF. In DNA form, the CDR3 reads TGTGCCAGCGGGACAGGGGCATTCACCGGGGAGCTGTTTTTT.

The chain couples TRBV11-2 to TRBJ1-6, with 7 nucleotides matching TRBD1. The CDR3 is 14 amino acids. CDR1 SGHAT and CDR2 FQNNGV come from the germline V gene. V shed 5 bases, J shed 5 bases, and the junction held 3 bases outside the gene matches. In nucleotides, the CDR3 is TGTGCCAGCAGCAACACAGGGGATAATTCACCCCTCCACTTT. Its translation: CASSNTGDNSPLHF. The variable domain in full, with the rest retrieved from reference TRBV11-2 and TRBJ1-6, is EAGVAQSPRYKIIEKRQSVAFWCNPISGHATLYWYQQILGQGPKLLIQFQNNGVVDDSQLPKDRFSAERLKGVDSTLKIQPAKLEDSAVYLCASSNTGDNSPLHFGNGTRLTVT.

This chain uses TRBV4-1 with TRBJ2-7; 7 nucleotides align to TRBD2. Germline assignment: CDR1 MGHRA and CDR2 YSYEKL. The CDR3 sequence is 15 residues long. V lost 4 bases to trimming and J lost 4 bases; unmatched junction nucleotides: 10. CDR3 DNA: TGCGCCAGCAGCCGTTTGGCGGGGGTACCTTACGAGCAGTACTTC. Residues: CASSRLAGVPYEQYF.

The chain is built from TRBV14 and TRBJ2-2; 8 bases agree with TRBD2. After removal of 0 bases from V and 7 bases from J, the junction contained 4 bases not matched to a gene. Looked up from germline, CDR1 is SGHDN and CDR2 is FVKESK. The CDR3 consists of 15 residues. CDR3 region: CASSQEASGFGELFF. Here the CDR3 DNA reads TGTGCCAGCAGCCAAGAGGCTAGCGGGTTCGGGGAGCTGTTTTTT.

This clonotype has more than one count but fewer than ten. The gene calls are TRBV7-8 and TRBJ2-2; 9 positions agree with TRBD2. Germline V gene lookup returns CDR1 SGHVS and CDR2 FQNEAQ. V lost 4 bases and J lost 0; bases outside the gene matches: 6. CDR3 length equals 17 residues. CDR3 nucleotide sequence: TGTGCCAGCAGCTCCCTTAGCGGGAGACCGAACACCGGGGAGCTGTTTTTT. This gives the protein CASSSLSGRPNTGELFF.

The chain employs TRBV7-9 and TRBJ2-7; D gene ambiguous. Trimming took 5 bases from V and 5 from J, leaving 13 bases between them. Germline CDR1 SEHNR, CDR2 FQNEAQ (reference sequence). The CDR3 is 13 residues long. CDR3 coding DNA: TGTGCCAGCAGCCCCCTCCAACGAAACGAGCAGTACTTC. As protein: CASSPLQRNEQYF.

This clonotype was counted many times. V and J are TRBV27 and TRBJ2-1, with TRBD2 matching over 8 bases. The CDR3 loop spans 15 amino acids. V shed 6 bases and J 4 bases; nucleotides not matched to a gene: 8. The germline V gene encodes CDR1 MNHEY and CDR2 SMNVEV (reference sequence). In nucleotides, the CDR3 is TGTGCCAGCAGCCCCCGGGGGGGGCTATACAATGAGCAGTTCTTC. Its translation: CASSPRGGLYNEQFF.

The V and J genes are TRBV5-1 and TRBJ2-3; 9 bases fit TRBD2. Trimming removed 4 bases from V and 6 bases from J; junction bases left unmatched: 9. The CDR3 has 15 amino acids. Germline loops: CDR1 SGHRS, CDR2 YFSETQ. The CDR3 loop reads CASSTGGLARDTQYF. The DNA for the CDR3 is TGCGCCAGCAGCACTGGTGGACTAGCGAGGGATACGCAGTATTTT.

This clonotype appeared once. The chain joins TRBV20-1 to TRBJ2-7, with TRBD2 matching 7 bases. Germline lookup yields CDR1 DFQATT and CDR2 SNEGSKA (reference sequence). This CDR3 is 15 amino acids long. Trimming took 4 bases from V and 7 from J; bases not matched to a gene: 16. CDR3: CSATGAFSRESEQYF. In DNA, the CDR3 is TGCAGTGCTACCGGAGCGTTCTCGCGGGAGAGTGAGCAGTACTTC.

This clonotype occurred a few times. The chain employs TRBV6-5 and TRBJ1-6; weak D call: TRBD1 (5 bases). The CDR3 consists of 16 residues. V was pared by 4 bases and J by 9 bases, with 19 bases between. CDR1 is MNHEY and CDR2 is SVGAGI in the germline V gene. The CDR3 sequence: CASSSSGPFVGSPLHF. The CDR3 nucleotides read TGTGCCAGCAGTTCCTCAGGGCCGTTTGTAGGTTCACCCCTCCACTTT.

This clonotype was recorded at least ten times. The rearrangement links TRBV5-5 to TRBJ2-3; unclear D gene. From germline, CDR1 is SGHKS and CDR2 YYEKEE (reference sequence). Trimming cost V 0 bases and J 6 bases, with 11 bases left between them. CDR3 length: 14 amino acids. CDR3 coding DNA: TGTGCCAGCAGCTTGGGAGGACCTCGGGATACGCAGTATTTT. This encodes CASSLGGPRDTQYF.